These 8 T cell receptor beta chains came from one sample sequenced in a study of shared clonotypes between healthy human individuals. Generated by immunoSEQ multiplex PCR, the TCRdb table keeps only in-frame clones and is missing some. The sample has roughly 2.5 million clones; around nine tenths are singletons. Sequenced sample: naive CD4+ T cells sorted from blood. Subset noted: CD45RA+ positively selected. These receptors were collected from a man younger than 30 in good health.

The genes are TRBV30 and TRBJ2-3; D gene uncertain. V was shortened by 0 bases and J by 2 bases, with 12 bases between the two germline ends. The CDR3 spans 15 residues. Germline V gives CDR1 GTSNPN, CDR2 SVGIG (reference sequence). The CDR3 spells CAWSVGVGLTDTQYF. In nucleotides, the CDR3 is TGTGCCTGGAGTGTAGGCGTCGGGCTCACAGATACGCAGTATTTT.

Here the CDR3 DNA reads TGCGCCAGCAGCTCAGACAGGGGAATTTTCTACGAGCAGTACTTC. It translates to CASSSDRGIFYEQYF. The J gene is TRBJ2-7, the V gene TRBV5-1; 8 bases are shared with TRBD1. CDR1 is SGHRS, CDR2 YFSETQ, per germline. J gave up 3 bases and V 3 bases, and 8 bases lay outside the gene matches. The CDR3 runs 15 residues.

The CDR3 region is CASSLGAGQETQYF. CDR3 DNA sequence: TGTGCCAGCAGTCTCGGCGCGGGCCAGGAGACCCAGTACTTC. The chain employs TRBV27 and TRBJ2-5; D is possibly TRBD2 (5 bases). The germline V gene has CDR1 MNHEY and CDR2 SMNVEV (reference sequence). With 5 bases removed from V and 5 bases from J, the gap between germline ends came to 15 bases. The CDR3 consists of 14 residues.

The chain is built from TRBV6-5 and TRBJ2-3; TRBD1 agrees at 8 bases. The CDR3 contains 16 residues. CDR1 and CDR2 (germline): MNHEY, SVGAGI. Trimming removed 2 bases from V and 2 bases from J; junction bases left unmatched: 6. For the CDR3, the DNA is TGTGCCAGCAGTTACCCCCAGGGGGCTCCCACAGATACGCAGTATTTT. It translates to CASSYPQGAPTDTQYF.

The CDR3 DNA follows: TGTGCCAGCAGCCCGGGTGGTGGGAGTGTCGTTGGATACGAGCAGTACTTC. This translates into CASSPGGGSVVGYEQYF. V is TRBV5-4 and J is TRBJ2-7, with a tentative D call TRBD2 (5 bases). The CDR3 extends over 17 amino acids. Germline V lookup: CDR1 SGHNT, CDR2 YYREEE (reference sequence). V lost 4 bases to trimming and J lost 4 bases, with 24 bases between them.

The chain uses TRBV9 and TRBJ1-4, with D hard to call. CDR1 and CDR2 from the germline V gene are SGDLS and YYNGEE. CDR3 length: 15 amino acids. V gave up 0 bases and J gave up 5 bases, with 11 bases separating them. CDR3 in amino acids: CASSVEAGKNEKLFF. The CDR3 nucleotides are TGTGCCAGCAGCGTAGAAGCAGGAAAGAATGAAAAACTGTTTTTT.

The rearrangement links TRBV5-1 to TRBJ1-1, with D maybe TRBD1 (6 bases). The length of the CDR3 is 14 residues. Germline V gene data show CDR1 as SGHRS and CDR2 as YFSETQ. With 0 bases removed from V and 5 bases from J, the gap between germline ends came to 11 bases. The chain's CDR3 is CASSLDEGGTEAFF. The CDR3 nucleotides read TGCGCCAGCAGCTTGGACGAAGGGGGAACTGAAGCTTTCTTT.

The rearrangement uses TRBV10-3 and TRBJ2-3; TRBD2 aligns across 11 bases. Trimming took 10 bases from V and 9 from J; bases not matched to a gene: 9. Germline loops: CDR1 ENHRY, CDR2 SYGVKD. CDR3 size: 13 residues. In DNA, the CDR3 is TGTGCCACCGTAGCGGGGGGGCTTGACACGCAGTATTTT. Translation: CATVAGGLDTQYF.